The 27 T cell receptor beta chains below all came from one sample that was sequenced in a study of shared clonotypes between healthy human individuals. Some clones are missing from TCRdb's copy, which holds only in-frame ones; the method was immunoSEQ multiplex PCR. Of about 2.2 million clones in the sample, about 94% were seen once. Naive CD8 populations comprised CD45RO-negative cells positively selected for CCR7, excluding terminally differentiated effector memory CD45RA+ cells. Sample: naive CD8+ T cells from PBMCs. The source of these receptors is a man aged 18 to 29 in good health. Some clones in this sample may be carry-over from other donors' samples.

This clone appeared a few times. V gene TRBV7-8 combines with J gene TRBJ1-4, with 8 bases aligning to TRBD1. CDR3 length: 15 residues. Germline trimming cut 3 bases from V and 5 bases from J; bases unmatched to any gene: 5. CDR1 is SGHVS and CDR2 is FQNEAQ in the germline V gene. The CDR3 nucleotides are TGTGCCAGCAGCTTTCAGGGACAGGACAATGAAAAACTGTTTTTT. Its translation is CASSFQGQDNEKLFF. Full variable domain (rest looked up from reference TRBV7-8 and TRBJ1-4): GAGVSQSPRYKVAKRGQDVALRCDPISGHVSLFWYQQALGQGPEFLTYFQNEAQLDKSGLPSDRFFAERPEGSVSTLKIQRTQQEDSAVYLCASSFQGQDNEKLFFGSGTQLSVL.

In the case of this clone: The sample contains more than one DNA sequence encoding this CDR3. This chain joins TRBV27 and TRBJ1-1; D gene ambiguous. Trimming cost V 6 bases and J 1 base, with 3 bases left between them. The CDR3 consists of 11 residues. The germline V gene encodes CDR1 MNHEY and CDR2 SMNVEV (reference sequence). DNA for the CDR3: TGTGCCAGCAGGGAGAACACTGAAGCTTTCTTT. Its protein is CASRENTEAFF.

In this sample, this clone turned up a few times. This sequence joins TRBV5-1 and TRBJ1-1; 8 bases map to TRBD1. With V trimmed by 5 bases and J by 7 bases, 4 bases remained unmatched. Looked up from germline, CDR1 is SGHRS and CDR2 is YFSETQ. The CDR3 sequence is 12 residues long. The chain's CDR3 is CASRDRDVEAFF. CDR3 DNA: TGCGCCAGCAGGGACAGGGACGTTGAAGCTTTCTTT.

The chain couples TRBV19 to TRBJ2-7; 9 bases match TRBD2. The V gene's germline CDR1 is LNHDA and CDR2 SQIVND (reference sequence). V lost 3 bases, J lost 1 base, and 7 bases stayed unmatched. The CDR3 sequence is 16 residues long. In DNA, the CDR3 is TGTGCCAGTAGTATCATCCCGGGACTAGCTTCCTACGAGCAGTACTTC. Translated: CASSIIPGLASYEQYF. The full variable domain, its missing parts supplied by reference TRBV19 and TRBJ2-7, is DGGITQSPKYLFRKEGQNVTLSCEQNLNHDAMYWYRQDPGQGLRLIYYSQIVNDFQKGDIAEGYSVSREKKESFPLTVTSAQKNPTAFYLCASSIIPGLASYEQYFGPGTRLTVT.

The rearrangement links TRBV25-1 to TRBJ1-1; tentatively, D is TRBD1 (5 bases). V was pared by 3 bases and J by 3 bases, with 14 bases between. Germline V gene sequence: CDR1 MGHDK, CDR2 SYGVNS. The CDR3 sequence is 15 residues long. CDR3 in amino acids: CASSDLFGGYTEAFF. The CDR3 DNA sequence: TGTGCCAGCAGTGATCTCTTCGGGGGATACACTGAAGCTTTCTTT.

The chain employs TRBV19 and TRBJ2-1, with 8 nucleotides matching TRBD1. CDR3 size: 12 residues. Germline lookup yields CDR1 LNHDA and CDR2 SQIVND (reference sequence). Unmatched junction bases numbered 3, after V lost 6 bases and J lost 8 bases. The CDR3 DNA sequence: TGTGCCAGTAGACAGGGGGTCTATGAGCAGTTCTTC. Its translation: CASRQGVYEQFF.

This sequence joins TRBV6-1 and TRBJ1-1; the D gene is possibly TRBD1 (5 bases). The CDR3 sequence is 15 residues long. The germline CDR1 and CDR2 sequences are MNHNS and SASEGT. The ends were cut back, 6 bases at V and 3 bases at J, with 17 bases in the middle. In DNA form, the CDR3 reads TGTGCCAGCAGACAGGAGTCTCGACGGTACACTGAAGCTTTCTTT. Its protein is CASRQESRRYTEAFF.

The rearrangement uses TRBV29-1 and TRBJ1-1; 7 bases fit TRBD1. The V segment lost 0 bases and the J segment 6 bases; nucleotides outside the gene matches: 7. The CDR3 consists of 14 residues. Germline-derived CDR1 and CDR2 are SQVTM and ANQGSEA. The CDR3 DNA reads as TGCAGCGTTGAAGATCCCGGTACAGGGGCTGAAGCTTTCTTT. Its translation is CSVEDPGTGAEAFF.

The CDR3 nucleotides read TGCGCCAGCAGCCTGGGACAGGGGCTGGGGGACGAGCAGTACTTC. Residues: CASSLGQGLGDEQYF. The chain has TRBV5-1 and TRBJ2-7, with 10 positions matching TRBD1. The J segment lost 5 bases and the V segment lost 4 bases, leaving 9 bases of the junction unmatched. CDR1 is SGHRS and CDR2 is YFSETQ in the germline V gene. The CDR3 consists of 15 residues.

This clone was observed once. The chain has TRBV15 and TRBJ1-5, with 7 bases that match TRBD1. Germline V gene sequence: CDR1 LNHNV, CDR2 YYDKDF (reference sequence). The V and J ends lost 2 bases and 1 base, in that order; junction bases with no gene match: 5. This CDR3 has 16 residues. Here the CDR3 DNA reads TGTGCCACCAGCAGATCGGAGGGGGCGAGCAATCAGCCCCAGCATTTT. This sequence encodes CATSRSEGASNQPQHF.

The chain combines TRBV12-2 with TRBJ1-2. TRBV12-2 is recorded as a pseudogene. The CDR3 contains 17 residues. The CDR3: CASRLNPESQKSHRYTF. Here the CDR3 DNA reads TGTGCAAGTCGCTTAAACCCCGAGAGTCAGAAGTCCCATCGCTACACCTTC.

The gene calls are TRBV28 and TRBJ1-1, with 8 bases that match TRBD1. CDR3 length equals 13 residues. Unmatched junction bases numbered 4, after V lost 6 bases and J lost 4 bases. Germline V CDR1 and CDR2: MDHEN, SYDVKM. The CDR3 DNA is TGTGCCAGCAGGGTACAGGGGGTCACTGAAGCTTTCTTT. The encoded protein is CASRVQGVTEAFF.

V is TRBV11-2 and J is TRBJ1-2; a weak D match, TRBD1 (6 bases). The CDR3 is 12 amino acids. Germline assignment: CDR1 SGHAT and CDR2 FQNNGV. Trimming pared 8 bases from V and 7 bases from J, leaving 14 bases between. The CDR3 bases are TGTGCCAGCTCAGGGGACACTGTTGGCTACACCTTC. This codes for CASSGDTVGYTF.

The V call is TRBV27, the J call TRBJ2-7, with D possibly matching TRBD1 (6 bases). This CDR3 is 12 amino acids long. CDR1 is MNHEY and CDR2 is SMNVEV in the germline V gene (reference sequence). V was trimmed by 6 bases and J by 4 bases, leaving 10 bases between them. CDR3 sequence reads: CASSTQGYEQYF. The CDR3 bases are TGTGCCAGCAGCACACAGGGATACGAGCAGTACTTC.

The CDR3, as DNA: TGTGCCAGCAGCACCCCCCGGGCTAGCGGGCACTACAATGAGCAGTTCTTC. This gives the protein CASSTPRASGHYNEQFF. The V and J genes are TRBV9 and TRBJ2-1; 8 bases are a match to TRBD2. With V trimmed by 4 bases and J by 3 bases, 12 bases remained unmatched. Germline values: CDR1 SGDLS, CDR2 YYNGEE. This CDR3 comprises 17 residues.

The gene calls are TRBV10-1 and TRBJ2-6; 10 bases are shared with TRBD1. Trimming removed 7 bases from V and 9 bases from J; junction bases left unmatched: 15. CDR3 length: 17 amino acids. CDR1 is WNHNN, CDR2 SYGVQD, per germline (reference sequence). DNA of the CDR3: TGCGCCAGCACCCCAGGGACAGGGGACGTTACGGACAACGTCCTGACTTTC. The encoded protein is CASTPGTGDVTDNVLTF.

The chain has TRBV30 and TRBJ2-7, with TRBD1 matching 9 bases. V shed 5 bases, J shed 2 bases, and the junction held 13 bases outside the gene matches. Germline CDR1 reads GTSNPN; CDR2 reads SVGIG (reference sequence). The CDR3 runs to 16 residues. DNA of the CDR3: TGTGCCTGGCAATTCAACAGGGGGCGCCTCCCCTACGAGCAGTACTTC. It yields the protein CAWQFNRGRLPYEQYF.

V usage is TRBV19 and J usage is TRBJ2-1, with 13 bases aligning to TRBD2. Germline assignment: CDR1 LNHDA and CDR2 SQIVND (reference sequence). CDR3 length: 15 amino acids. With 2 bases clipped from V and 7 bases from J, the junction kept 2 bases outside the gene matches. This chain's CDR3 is CASSIWTSGSNEQFF. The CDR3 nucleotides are TGTGCCAGTAGTATATGGACTAGCGGGAGTAATGAGCAGTTCTTC.

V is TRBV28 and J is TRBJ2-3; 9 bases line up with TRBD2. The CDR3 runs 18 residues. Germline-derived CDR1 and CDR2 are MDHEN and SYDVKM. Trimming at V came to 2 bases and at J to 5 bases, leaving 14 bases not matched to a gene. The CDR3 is CASSLSLTAGGRRDTQYF. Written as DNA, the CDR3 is TGTGCCAGCAGTTTAAGTTTGACCGCGGGAGGGCGGAGAGATACGCAGTATTTT.

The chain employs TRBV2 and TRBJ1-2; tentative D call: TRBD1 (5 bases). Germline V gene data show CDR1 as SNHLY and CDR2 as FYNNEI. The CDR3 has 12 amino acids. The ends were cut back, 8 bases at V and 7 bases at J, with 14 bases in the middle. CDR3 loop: CASLGAGGGYTF. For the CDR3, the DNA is TGTGCCAGCCTAGGGGCCGGAGGTGGCTACACCTTC.

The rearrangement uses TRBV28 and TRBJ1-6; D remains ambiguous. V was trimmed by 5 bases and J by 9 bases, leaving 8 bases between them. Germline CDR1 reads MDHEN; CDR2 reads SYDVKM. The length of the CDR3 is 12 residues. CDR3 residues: CASSPGSSPLHF. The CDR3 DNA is TGTGCCAGCAGTCCCGGGAGTTCACCCCTCCACTTT. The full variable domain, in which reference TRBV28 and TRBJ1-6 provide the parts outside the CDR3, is DVKVTQSSRYLVKRTGEKVFLECVQDMDHENMFWYRQDPGLGLRLIYFSYDVKMKEKGDIPEGYSVSREKKERFSLILESASTNQTSMYLCASSPGSSPLHFGNGTRLTVT.

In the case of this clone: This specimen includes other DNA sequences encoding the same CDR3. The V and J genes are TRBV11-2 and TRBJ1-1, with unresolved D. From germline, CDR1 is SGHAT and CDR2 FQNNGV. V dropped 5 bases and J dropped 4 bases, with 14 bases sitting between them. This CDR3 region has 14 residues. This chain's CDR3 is CASSPAGKGTEAFF. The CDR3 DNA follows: TGTGCCAGCAGCCCCGCCGGGAAGGGCACTGAAGCTTTCTTT.

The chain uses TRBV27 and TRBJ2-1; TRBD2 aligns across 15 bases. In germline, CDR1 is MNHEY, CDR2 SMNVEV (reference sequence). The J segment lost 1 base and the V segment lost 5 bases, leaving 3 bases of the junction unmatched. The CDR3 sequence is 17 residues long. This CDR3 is CASSKGTSGRSYNEQFF. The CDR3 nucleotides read TGTGCCAGCAGTAAGGGGACTAGCGGGAGGTCCTACAATGAGCAGTTCTTC.

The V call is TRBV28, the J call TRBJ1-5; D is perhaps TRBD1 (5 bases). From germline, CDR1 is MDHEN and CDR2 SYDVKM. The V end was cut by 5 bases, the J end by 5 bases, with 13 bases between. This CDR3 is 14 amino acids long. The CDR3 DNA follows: TGTGCCAGCAGTAGGGGTGTACAAGATCAGCCCCAGCATTTT. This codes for CASSRGVQDQPQHF.

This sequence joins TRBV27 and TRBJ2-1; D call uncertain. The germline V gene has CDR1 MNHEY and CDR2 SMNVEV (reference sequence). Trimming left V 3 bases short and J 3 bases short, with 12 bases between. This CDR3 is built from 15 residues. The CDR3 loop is CASSFGIGVYNEQFF. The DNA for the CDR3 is TGTGCCAGCAGTTTTGGGATTGGGGTCTACAATGAGCAGTTCTTC.

CDR3 DNA sequence: TGCGCCAGCAGTCGGGTTACCGGGGAGCTGTTTTTT. Protein sequence: CASSRVTGELFF. The chain couples TRBV4-1 to TRBJ2-2; D not resolved. V was pared by 6 bases and J by 5 bases, with 7 bases between. Per the germline V gene, CDR1 is MGHRA and CDR2 is YSYEKL. CDR3 length equals 12 residues.

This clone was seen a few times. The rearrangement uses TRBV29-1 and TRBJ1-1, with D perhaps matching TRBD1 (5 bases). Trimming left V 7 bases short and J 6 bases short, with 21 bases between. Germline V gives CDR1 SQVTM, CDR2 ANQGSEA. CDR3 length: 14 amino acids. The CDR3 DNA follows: TGCAGCGGGGGATCCGGGACCCATGTCGCTGAAGCTTTCTTT. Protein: CSGGSGTHVAEAFF.